Sequencing of this T cell receptor beta chain was carried out in a study of T cell changes during pregnancy in multiple sclerosis. Data came from immunoSEQ multiplex PCR; TCRdb stores just in-frame clones and leaves some out. This table holds tens of thousands of clones, around 90% found once. CDR1 SGHDT and CDR2 YYEEEE come from the germline V gene. This CDR3 region has 16 residues. V was shortened by 4 bases and J by 5 bases, with 20 bases between the two germline ends. This specimen consisted of CD4+ T cells from peripheral blood mononuclear cells, obtained after pregnancy. The clonotype was recovered from a female donor with multiple sclerosis, enrolled in a pregnancy study. The chain has TRBV5-6 and TRBJ2-3, with D tentatively TRBD2 (6 bases). CDR3 bases: TGTGCCAGCAGCGCGGGGACCACATATGTACGAGATACGCAGTATTTT. This translates into CASSAGTTYVRDTQYF.